This T cell receptor (beta chain) was found in a study of radiation and T cells in renal cell carcinoma. General observations from the study: In blood, top tumor clones expanded by 2 weeks, shrinking by 4. Pretreatment tumor biopsies were lacking, so baseline clonotypes are unknown.

As to this clone: Its antigen is unidentified.

Time point here: blood 4 weeks post-SBRT, at nephrectomy. As for treatment: 15 Gy SBRT to primary tumor, nephrectomy 4 weeks later. Nephrectomy followed 15 Gy stereotactic body radiation by 4 weeks. After SBRT, blood was collected at 2 and 4 weeks, plus baseline. Trimming took 4 bases from V and 0 from J, leaving 7 bases between them. CDR1 is MNHEY, CDR2 SMNVEV, per germline (reference sequence). The CDR3 extends over 13 amino acids. Only in-frame clones appear in the TCRdb table, and some are missing; sequencing was by immunoSEQ multiplex PCR. The sample consists of around 140,000 clones, roughly 90% of them appearing once.

The chain is built from TRBV27 and TRBJ2-7; no definite D call. Here the sequenced sample was blood, taken from a patient whose treatment included radiotherapy and nephrectomy. This sequence originates from a woman aged 45-65 years with renal cell carcinoma. DNA of the CDR3: TGTGCCAGCAGTTCGTCGAACTCCTACGAGCAGTACTTC. Translating it yields CASSSSNSYEQYF.